Described below is a single T cell receptor (beta chain) sequence and its context. What it binds is unknown. TCRdb re-derived calls from the 5' RACE reads in MiXCR, one entry per CDR3 protein. The table lists 50,000 to 70,000 distinct CDR3 sequences, more than 20% of them singletons. With 3 bases clipped from V and 8 bases from J, the junction kept 13 bases outside the gene matches. The CDR3 has 16 residues. Per germline, CDR1 DFQATT and CDR2 SNEGSKA (reference sequence). Tregs were sorted as CD4+CD25+CD127-/low cells. The study's findings and limits: The larger-cohort validation was restricted to a single TCR beta V-J rearrangement rather than whole repertoires. Greatest tumor Treg TCR overlap was with tumor naive CD4+ cells. Tumor memory CD4+ T cell TCR gene usage clustered with blood and lymph node memory CD4+ cells and lymph node naive CD4+ cells.

The chain is built from TRBV20-1 and TRBJ2-1, with 10 positions matching TRBD1. The sequencing sample was made of tumor-infiltrating Tregs sorted from the breast tumor. The clonotype comes from a female donor with breast cancer. The CDR3 loop reads CSARNRGQGSVDEQFF. The CDR3 DNA follows: TGCAGTGCTAGGAACCGGGGACAGGGGTCGGTAGATGAGCAGTTCTTC.